This T cell receptor beta chain emerged from a study of blood T cell repertoires in COVID-19 (dated by TCRdb to 2020 to 2022). Background on the whole study: Samples covering the acute and convalescent phases of COVID-19 were provided by collaborators in the United States, Italy and Spain. The dataset comprised deeply sampled blood TCRbeta repertoires from subjects exposed to, actively infected with, or recovered from COVID-19. A de-identified subject ID, COVID-19 status, age in years and sex were almost always included in the sample metadata. A freely available public database, intended as a resource for researchers studying the immune response to SARS-CoV-2, is where the repertoires were released. The prospective study material was composed of cDNA or gDNA derived from T cells, B-cell-depleted T cells, or PBMCs. Where HLA class I and class II types were available, the types were taken from metadata supplied by the sample provider, not from assay-based typing. The samples were drawn from two sources: the first 160 participants of the ongoing ImmuneRACE study, and 950 to 1,500 subjects contributed by 6 global collaborators. The research as a whole found: Clinical and demographic metadata were provided uncurated, with the amount varying by source and participant.

Counted from cysteine to phenylalanine, this CDR3 has 16 amino acids. The read is trimmed to its CDR3 DNA, 48 bases read in frame from base 1. At the junction V is shortened by 5 bases and J by 0 bases, with 16 bases in between. CDR1 is given as SGHVS and CDR2 as FNYEAQ, both from the germline V gene. At one collaborating source in Seattle, patients were enrolled during active infection and were followed longitudinally through the course of disease. Whole blood was collected in K2EDTA tubes by collaborating institutions according to the institutions' own protocols. For TCRbeta analysis, collaborators shipped samples in one of three forms: frozen whole blood, isolated PBMCs, or DNA extracted from either of those sample types. A word on this clone: Which antigen it targets is not known. No clone much larger than this one lies a single base away; base qualities are absent.

TCRbeta CDR3 regions were amplified from genomic DNA using the immunoSEQ Assay, a bias-controlled multiplex PCR. The study's own analysis went as follows. The number of nucleated cells in each sample was estimated from the amplification of reference gene primers within the assay. Sequence reads were collapsed and filtered to measure the absolute abundance of every unique TCRbeta CDR3 rearrangement. For each sample, productive Simpson clonality was calculated as the square root of Simpson's diversity index over productive rearrangements. Drawn from immuneACCESS, this table holds only the in-frame rearrangements with V and J called that TCRdb kept. Clones are partly lost; checked studies trace under half to an unresolved V gene and leave the rest unexplained. V and J calls and clone size are copied from that table; D and trimming were computed from the DNA. Across this sample there are a few hundred thousand clones, with roughly 89% seen only once. The leading ten clones occupy more than 0.7% of the sample.

Sequenced material: peripheral blood. The sequence links TRBV7-6 to TRBJ2-5; the D gene is perhaps TRBD2, on 6 matching bases. This receptor was identified in a man in his late teens or twenties with COVID-19, enrolled during active disease. The CDR3 corresponds to CASSPIGGNNQETQYF. The sequenced DNA: TGTGCCAGCAGCCCCATCGGCGGGAATAACCAAGAGACCCAGTACTTC.